The following is a T cell receptor beta chain sequence with its context. The data originate from a study of blood T cell repertoires in COVID-19. TCRdb's copy holds only in-frame clones and misses some; the assay was immunoSEQ multiplex PCR. The sample consists of approximately 150,000 clones, roughly 81% of them appearing once. Sequenced material: peripheral blood. The sequence was obtained from a human donor with acute or convalescent COVID-19. The donor label of this sample is uncertain.

The DNA of the CDR3 is TGTGCCAGCAGCTTGCGAGACAGGGTAGTCTACAATGAGCAGTTCTTC. This codes for CASSLRDRVVYNEQFF. The chain couples TRBV7-6 to TRBJ2-1; 7 bases line up with TRBD1. V lost 3 bases, J lost 3 bases, and 8 bases stayed unmatched. CDR3 size: 16 residues. Germline CDR1 and CDR2: SGHVS and FNYEAQ.